The 9 T cell receptor beta chains below come from one sample, sequenced in a study of T cells in Graves' hyperthyroidism and ophthalmopathy. TCR beta CDR3 sequences were amplified from RNA transcripts. HTBI primers drove first-round RT-PCR of the TCR CDR3. TCRdb recomputed calls from the multiplex PCR reads with MiXCR, one row per CDR3 protein. Of some 580,000 distinct CDR3 sequences detected, roughly 15% appear once; the ten largest clones hold about 3.5%. Sequenced input: blood. Source of these receptors: a woman in her forties with Graves' ophthalmopathy.

J is TRBJ2-2 and V is TRBV7-9; 7 nucleotides align to TRBD2. Trimming cost V 5 bases and J 1 base; bases outside gene matches: 7. Germline V gene data show CDR1 as SEHNR and CDR2 as FQNEAQ (reference sequence). The length of the CDR3 is 16 residues. CDR3 amino acids: CASSTPTSWNTGELFF. In nucleotides, the CDR3 is TGTGCCAGCAGCACCCCGACTAGCTGGAACACCGGGGAGCTGTTTTTT.

This clonotype came up a few times. The rearrangement joins TRBV27 to TRBJ2-5; 7 positions agree with TRBD2. V lost 2 bases, J lost 3 bases, and 3 bases stayed unmatched. Germline loops: CDR1 MNHEY, CDR2 SMNVEV (reference sequence). This CDR3 comprises 14 residues. The CDR3 loop reads CASSLLGTKETQYF. The CDR3 DNA follows: TGTGCCAGCAGTTTACTCGGGACTAAAGAGACCCAGTACTTC.

On this clonotype itself: At one of its ends the junction is not consistent with the germline gene, which may arise from a read error. V usage is TRBV12-3 or TRBV12-4 and J usage is TRBJ1-4; maybe TRBD1 (6 bases). The CDR3 sequence is 15 residues long. The CDR3 is CASSFGDMVGEELFF. CDR3 DNA: TGTGCCAGCAGTTTTGGGGACATGGTTGGTGAAGAACTGTTTTTT.

The chain carries TRBV12-3 or TRBV12-4 and TRBJ2-2; D tentatively reads TRBD1 or TRBD2 (5 bases each). V shed 5 bases and J shed 0 bases, with 13 bases lying between them. The CDR3 runs to 16 residues. The DNA of the CDR3 is TGTGCCAGCAGTCCTTTGGGGGTCCCGAACACCGGGGAGCTGTTTTTT. The encoded protein is CASSPLGVPNTGELFF.

The gene calls are TRBV19 and TRBJ2-7, with D hard to call. Germline V CDR1 and CDR2: LNHDA, SQIVND (reference sequence). Trimming removed 4 bases from V and 5 bases from J, with 12 bases in between. This CDR3 contains 13 residues. DNA for the CDR3: TGTGCCAGTAGTAAAACACCGGTGGACGAGCAGTACTTC. This encodes CASSKTPVDEQYF.

This clonotype showed up many times. This sequence joins TRBV20-1 and TRBJ2-7, with 10 bases matching TRBD2. This CDR3 contains 14 residues. Germline assignment: CDR1 DFQATT and CDR2 SNEGSKA (reference sequence). The trim removed 5 bases at V and 2 bases at J, leaving 6 bases unmatched. The CDR3 sequence is CSAFHSGGTYEQYF. CDR3 in DNA: TGCAGTGCTTTTCATAGCGGGGGGACCTACGAGCAGTACTTC.

In this sample, this clonotype turned up many times. The gene calls are TRBV28 and TRBJ1-1, with D possibly being TRBD1 (6 bases). V shed 5 bases and J shed 5 bases, with 9 bases lying between them. The V gene's germline CDR1 is MDHEN and CDR2 SYDVKM. The CDR3 length is 12 residues. The CDR3 sequence is CASSTTGTEAFF. The CDR3 DNA follows: TGTGCCAGCAGTACCACAGGGACTGAAGCTTTCTTT.

This clonotype has a count of ten or more. The gene calls are TRBV27 and TRBJ2-7; TRBD2 aligns across 13 bases. Germline lookup yields CDR1 MNHEY and CDR2 SMNVEV (reference sequence). V gave up 6 bases and J gave up 4 bases; unmatched junction bases: 3. The CDR3 totals 14 residues. CDR3 DNA: TGTGCCAGCAGGGGACTAGCGGGACGGTACGAGCAGTACTTC. This encodes CASRGLAGRYEQYF.

This clonotype showed up many times. This chain joins TRBV20-1 and TRBJ2-1; 12 positions match TRBD2. This CDR3 has 15 amino acids. Germline trimming cut 0 bases from V and 12 bases from J; bases unmatched to any gene: 9. Germline lookup yields CDR1 DFQATT and CDR2 SNEGSKA (reference sequence). The CDR3 DNA reads as TGCAGTGCTAGAGATCTAGCGGGGGGGCCTACGGGGCAGTTCTTC. It is translated as CSARDLAGGPTGQFF.